The following is a T cell receptor (beta chain) sequence with its context. This specimen comes from a study of blood T cell repertoires in COVID-19. Study overall: Spain, Italy and the United States supplied samples that represented acute and convalescent COVID-19.

Assay: immunoSEQ multiplex PCR; the TCRdb copy retains only in-frame clones and omits some. Among around 41,000 clones listed, approximately 86% were seen once. This receptor was identified in a woman of 80 years or more with active COVID-19. The sample was peripheral blood.

CDR3 amino acids: CASSPLTEQYF. DNA for the CDR3: TGTGCCAGCAGCCCCCTGACAGAGCAGTACTTC. The chain carries TRBV7-9 and TRBJ2-7, with D unresolved. V was clipped by 5 bases and J by 7 bases, with 9 bases between them. Looked up from germline, CDR1 is SEHNR and CDR2 is FQNEAQ (reference sequence). The CDR3 spans 11 residues.